This T cell receptor beta chain was captured in a study of shared clonotypes between healthy human individuals. Produced via immunoSEQ multiplex PCR; TCRdb's table is partial and in-frame only. This table holds hundreds of thousands of clones, around 96% found once. Study results and caveats: Rarefaction exposed incomplete sorted-subset sequencing despite large depth.

CD45RO-negative, CCR7-positively selected cells formed the naive CD8 fraction, excluding terminally differentiated effector memory CD45RA+ cells. Turning to this clone: Its specificity is not known.

CDR1 and CDR2 (germline): MNHNY, SVGAGI (reference sequence). The CDR3 is 14 residues long. Deletions cut 1 base from V and 0 bases from J, with 6 bases between. The source of this sequence is a woman aged 25 to 39 in good health. V usage is TRBV6-6 and J usage is TRBJ1-1, with D unresolved. Sequenced material: naive CD8+ T cells sorted from blood. CDR3 residues: CASSYWSMNTEAFF. In nucleotides, the CDR3 is TGTGCCAGCAGTTACTGGAGTATGAACACTGAAGCTTTCTTT.